This T cell receptor beta chain was documented in a study of OX40 agonist ivuxolimab in advanced cancers. Looking at the study overall: From roughly 23 to 90 years was the age range, with a mean of approximately 63 years, and around 84% were male. The study reported partial responses in three patients: one hepatocellular carcinoma, two cutaneous melanoma. Overall study findings and caveats: Not determined was the antigen specificity of the expanded peripheral T cells.

The CDR3 sequence is 11 residues long. The V and J ends lost 3 bases and 7 bases respectively, with 6 bases between them. CDR1 and CDR2 from the germline V gene are SNHLY and FYNNEI. Sequenced by immunoSEQ multiplex PCR; TCRdb stores in-frame clones only, minus some. This table holds more than 70,000 clones, roughly four fifths found once. A note on this clone: Its specificity is unknown.

The receptor was derived from an adult with an advanced solid tumor such as melanoma, head and neck, liver or kidney cancer. Material: CD4+ or CD8+ T cells sorted from blood, obtained in a trial of the OX40 agonist ivuxolimab. V and J are TRBV2 and TRBJ2-5; D remains ambiguous. The CDR3 sequence is CASSDGMTQYF. Here the CDR3 DNA reads TGTGCCAGCAGTGATGGGATGACCCAGTACTTC.